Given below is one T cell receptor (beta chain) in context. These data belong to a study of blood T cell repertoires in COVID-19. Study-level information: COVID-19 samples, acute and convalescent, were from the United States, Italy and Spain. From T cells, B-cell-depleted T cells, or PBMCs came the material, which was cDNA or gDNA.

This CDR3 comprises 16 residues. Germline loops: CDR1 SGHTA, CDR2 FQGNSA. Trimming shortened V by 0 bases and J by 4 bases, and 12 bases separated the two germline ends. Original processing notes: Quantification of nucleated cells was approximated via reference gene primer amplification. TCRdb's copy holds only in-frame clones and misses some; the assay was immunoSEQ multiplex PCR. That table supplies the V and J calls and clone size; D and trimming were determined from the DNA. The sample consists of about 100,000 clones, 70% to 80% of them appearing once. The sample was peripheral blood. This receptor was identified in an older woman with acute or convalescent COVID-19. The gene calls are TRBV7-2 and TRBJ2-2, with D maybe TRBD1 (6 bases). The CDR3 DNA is TGTGCCAGCAGCTTAGCGCGCAGGGGTGTCACCGGGGAGCTGTTTTTT. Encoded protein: CASSLARRGVTGELFF. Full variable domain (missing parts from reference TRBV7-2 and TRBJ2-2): GAGVSQSPSNKVTEKGKDVELRCDPISGHTALYWYRQSLGQGLEFLIYFQGNSAPDKSGLPSDRFSAERTGGSVSTLTIQRTQQEDSAVYLCASSLARRGVTGELFFGEGSRLTVL.